These 30 T cell receptor beta chains were sequenced from one sample in a study of radiotherapy plus CTLA-4 blockade in lung cancer. The method was immunoSEQ multiplex PCR; TCRdb's version includes in-frame clones alone and lacks a portion of them. This sample yields about 85,000 clones, of which around 88% are seen a single time; approximately 2.2% belongs to the top ten. Sequencing was performed on peripheral blood, taken from a patient treated with radiotherapy plus ipilimumab. These TCRs come from a human donor with non-small cell lung cancer who had a partial response to radiotherapy plus ipilimumab.

This clone has only one observation. This chain's CDR3 is CASSPAGKVLAAELLAKNIQYF. CDR3 DNA sequence: TGTGCCAGCAGCCCAGCCGGGAAGGTTCTAGCGGCGGAACTACTAGCCAAAAACATTCAGTACTTC. The chain recombines TRBV14 with TRBJ2-4, with 7 bases matching TRBD2. This CDR3 has 22 amino acids. Trimming removed 4 bases from V and 0 bases from J; junction bases left unmatched: 24. CDR1 and CDR2 (germline): SGHDN, FVKESK.

V gene TRBV9 combines with J gene TRBJ2-7; weak D call: TRBD1 (6 bases). The CDR3 consists of 12 residues. The germline V and J ends were trimmed by 0 bases and 12 bases, with 13 bases remaining between them. The V gene's germline CDR1 is SGDLS and CDR2 YYNGEE. The DNA of the CDR3 is TGTGCCAGCAGCGTAGAGACAGGCGAGAGGTACTTC. It is translated as CASSVETGERYF.

The chain carries TRBV19 and TRBJ2-5, with a possible D match to TRBD2 (6 bases). The CDR3 sequence is 15 residues long. The V and J ends lost 0 bases and 5 bases respectively, with 13 bases between them. Germline CDR1 and CDR2: LNHDA and SQIVND (reference sequence). CDR3 sequence reads: CASSIEGGSRETQYF. The DNA for the CDR3 is TGTGCCAGTAGTATAGAGGGAGGATCTCGGGAGACCCAGTACTTC.

V and J are TRBV28 and TRBJ2-3; TRBD1 agrees at 7 bases. Germline CDR1 is MDHEN and CDR2 is SYDVKM. CDR3 length: 16 amino acids. J was trimmed by 4 bases and V by 7 bases; bases with no gene match: 14. The CDR3 loop is CASISLGQSTPDTQYF. CDR3 DNA: TGTGCCAGCATCTCTCTGGGACAGTCCACCCCAGATACGCAGTATTTT.

The chain links TRBV25-1 to TRBJ1-2; maybe TRBD1 (6 bases). This CDR3 has 15 residues. CDR1 is MGHDK, CDR2 SYGVNS, per germline. V was cut by 6 bases and J by 2 bases, with 16 bases left in between. Here the CDR3 DNA reads TGTGCCAGCAGGGCCGGGGAGGGGGGAAACTATGGCTACACCTTC. Amino acids: CASRAGEGGNYGYTF.

The V call is TRBV5-5, the J call TRBJ1-3; tentatively, D is TRBD1 (5 bases). This CDR3 spans 16 amino acids. Germline CDR1 SGHKS, CDR2 YYEKEE (reference sequence). Trimming left V 0 bases short and J 2 bases short, with 12 bases between. The DNA of the CDR3 is TGTGCCAGCAGCTTGGGGGGCAGGGCAACTGGAAACACCATATATTTT. Translating gives CASSLGGRATGNTIYF.

The sample holds a few counts of this clone. The chain couples TRBV6-6 to TRBJ1-4; no definite D call. V lost 5 bases to trimming and J lost 6 bases, with 4 bases between them. Germline CDR1 is MNHNY and CDR2 is SVGAGI (reference sequence). The CDR3 is made up of 11 amino acids. Here the CDR3 reads CASSRDEKLFF. The CDR3 nucleotides are TGTGCCAGCAGTCGCGATGAAAAACTGTTTTTT.

The chain employs TRBV7-9 and TRBJ1-4, with 8 bases identical to TRBD1. Germline values: CDR1 SEHNR, CDR2 FQNEAQ (reference sequence). The CDR3 contains 14 residues. V trimming: 5 bases; J trimming: 3 bases; junction bases outside the gene matches: 2. The CDR3 DNA sequence: TGTGCCAGCAGCCTGGGACAGGCTAATGAAAAACTGTTTTTT. It is translated as CASSLGQANEKLFF.

The chain employs TRBV7-9 and TRBJ2-1; tentatively, D is TRBD2 (6 bases). Trimming removed 3 bases from V and 9 bases from J, with 15 bases in between. The V gene's germline CDR1 is SEHNR and CDR2 FQNEAQ (reference sequence). This CDR3 contains 14 residues. In nucleotides, the CDR3 is TGTGCCAGCAGCTTCTACGGGACTCCCAGTGAGCAGTTCTTC. This encodes CASSFYGTPSEQFF. Looking up the rest from reference TRBV7-9 and TRBJ2-1 gives the full variable domain: DTGVSQNPRHKITKRGQNVTFRCDPISEHNRLYWYRQTLGQGPEFLTYFQNEAQLEKSRLLSDRFSAERPKGSFSTLEIQRTEQGDSAMYLCASSFYGTPSEQFFGPGTRLTVL.

The chain carries TRBV15 and TRBJ2-3; TRBD2 is a possible D gene (6 bases). Germline V gene data show CDR1 as LNHNV and CDR2 as YYDKDF (reference sequence). CDR3 length equals 13 residues. CDR3 sequence: CRLATKNTDTQYF. CDR3 sequence (DNA): TGTAGGCTAGCGACAAAGAACACAGATACGCAGTATTTT.

This clone was observed a few times. The V and J genes are TRBV21-1 and TRBJ1-5. TRBV21-1 counts as a pseudogene. This CDR3 spans 12 amino acids. The CDR3 loop reads CASSKVGGAQHF. CDR3 DNA sequence: TGTGCCAGCAGCAAAGTTGGCGGAGCCCAGCATTTT.

In this sample, this clone turned up once. The chain joins TRBV28 to TRBJ1-2, with TRBD1 as a possible D gene (6 bases). Trimming left V 11 bases short and J 2 bases short, with 12 bases between. The CDR3 runs to 12 residues. CDR1 and CDR2 (germline): MDHEN, SYDVKM. The CDR3, as DNA: TGTGCCGGAAGGACAGCCAACTATGGCTACACCTTC. Amino acids: CAGRTANYGYTF.

This clone turned up a few times. The chain employs TRBV19 and TRBJ2-1; 9 bases agree with TRBD2. The V gene end was trimmed by 8 bases and the J gene end by 5 bases; junction bases not matched to a gene: 13. The V gene's germline CDR1 is LNHDA and CDR2 SQIVND (reference sequence). This CDR3 is built from 16 residues. Written as DNA, the CDR3 is TGTGCCAGTGCCTTAGCGGGAGATGGGAGCCACAATGAGCAGTTCTTC. Translated, it gives CASALAGDGSHNEQFF.

There are a few counts of this clone. The chain couples TRBV27 to TRBJ2-7; 8 bases fit TRBD2. V trimming: 4 bases; J trimming: 0 bases; junction bases outside the gene matches: 5. Germline V lookup: CDR1 MNHEY, CDR2 SMNVEV (reference sequence). The CDR3 totals 15 residues. CDR3 nucleotide sequence: TGTGCCAGCAGTTCTATAGCGGGACGCTCCTACGAGCAGTACTTC. Protein sequence: CASSSIAGRSYEQYF.

This chain uses TRBV7-2 with TRBJ2-7; D call uncertain. Germline CDR1 reads SGHTA; CDR2 reads FQGNSA. V was shortened by 1 base and J by 2 bases, with 9 bases between the two germline ends. This CDR3 contains 14 residues. CDR3 sequence (DNA): TGTGCCAGCAGCTTAGAGGCAGGTCCCTACGAGCAGTACGTC. Translation gives CASSLEAGPYEQYV.

V gene TRBV4-1 combines with J gene TRBJ2-1, with D possibly matching TRBD2 (5 bases). CDR1 MGHRA and CDR2 YSYEKL come from the germline V gene. The CDR3 runs to 15 residues. V was shortened by 3 bases and J by 3 bases, with 12 bases between the two germline ends. CDR3 nucleotide sequence: TGCGCCAGCAGCCACAACGGGAACAGCTACAATGAGCAGTTCTTC. Translated: CASSHNGNSYNEQFF.

The chain joins TRBV5-1 to TRBJ1-1, with D hard to call. Germline V CDR1 and CDR2: SGHRS, YFSETQ. This CDR3 region has 14 residues. V was trimmed by 0 bases and J by 4 bases, leaving 10 bases between them. Here the CDR3 DNA reads TGCGCCAGCAGCTTGGACCCGGGAACCACTGAAGCTTTCTTT. Translation gives CASSLDPGTTEAFF.

This rearrangement joins TRBV5-4 to TRBJ2-1; D perhaps matches TRBD2 (5 bases). Trimming took off 4 bases at V and 4 bases at J, with 21 bases between the two ends. The CDR3 loop spans 17 amino acids. Germline lookup yields CDR1 SGHNT and CDR2 YYREEE (reference sequence). Written as DNA, the CDR3 is TGTGCCAGCAGCCAAGCTGTAGAGAGCGGACCTTACAATGAGCAGTTCTTC. Encoded protein: CASSQAVESGPYNEQFF.

In DNA, the CDR3 is TGTGCCAGCAGCACCGCCAGGGACTACCTTGGGGGCTACACCTTC. Protein product: CASSTARDYLGGYTF. The chain carries TRBV5-4 and TRBJ1-2; tentatively, D is TRBD1 (5 bases). V was trimmed by 4 bases and J by 8 bases, leaving 21 bases between them. Germline-derived CDR1 and CDR2 are SGHNT and YYREEE (reference sequence). This CDR3 has 15 amino acids.

This clone came up once. The V and J genes are TRBV5-1 and TRBJ2-1; TRBD2 matches 14 bases. This CDR3 is 16 amino acids long. After removal of 3 bases from V and 8 bases from J, the junction contained 7 bases not matched to a gene. Germline V CDR1 and CDR2: SGHRS, YFSETQ. CDR3 sequence: CASSYAGTSGSHEQFF. CDR3 nucleotides: TGCGCCAGCAGCTATGCCGGGACTAGCGGGAGCCATGAGCAGTTCTTC.

The gene calls are TRBV7-3 and TRBJ2-1, with 8 bases lining up with TRBD2. The ends lost 4 bases at V and 6 bases at J; junction bases unmatched: 5. Germline assignment: CDR1 SGHTA and CDR2 FQGTGA. The CDR3 spans 14 residues. Written as DNA, the CDR3 is TGTGCCAGCAGCTCGGGACTAGGGTTCAATGAGCAGTTCTTC. It yields the protein CASSSGLGFNEQFF.

The rearrangement joins TRBV27 to TRBJ2-3; D is perhaps TRBD2 (5 bases). This CDR3 region has 14 residues. Germline values: CDR1 MNHEY, CDR2 SMNVEV (reference sequence). Between the trimmed V and J ends, which lost 2 bases and 6 bases, there was a span of 12 bases. The DNA of the CDR3 is TGTGCCAGCAGTTTAAACCTAGCTACTGATACGCAGTATTTT. Translating it yields CASSLNLATDTQYF.

The V gene is TRBV4-2, the J gene TRBJ2-2, with D tentatively TRBD1 (5 bases). The germline V gene has CDR1 LGHNA and CDR2 YNFKEQ. V was trimmed by 0 bases and J by 5 bases, leaving 13 bases between them. This CDR3 is built from 16 residues. The CDR3: CASSQEGRVGTGELFF. The CDR3 DNA sequence: TGTGCCAGCAGCCAAGAAGGCAGGGTCGGAACCGGGGAGCTGTTTTTT.

This clone showed up just a few times. This chain connects TRBV2 to TRBJ1-3; D gene unclear. Germline assignment: CDR1 SNHLY and CDR2 FYNNEI. The CDR3 covers 12 residues. V lost 5 bases and J lost 3, with 5 bases in between. The CDR3 is CASSYGGNTIYF. The CDR3 bases are TGTGCCAGCAGTTACGGTGGAAACACCATATATTTT.

This sequence joins TRBV7-9 and TRBJ1-1; D uncertain. Germline lookup yields CDR1 SEHNR and CDR2 FQNEAQ (reference sequence). The CDR3 loop spans 15 amino acids. Trimming shortened V by 6 bases and J by 1 base, and 15 bases separated the two germline ends. The CDR3, as DNA: TGTGCCAGCAGTCACCGGTTACAGAGGAACACTGAAGCTTTCTTT. It is translated as CASSHRLQRNTEAFF.

This sequence joins TRBV7-8 and TRBJ2-1, with 7 bases that match TRBD2. CDR1 and CDR2 (germline): SGHVS, FQNEAQ. CDR3 size: 14 residues. Germline trimming cut 3 bases from V and 9 bases from J; bases unmatched to any gene: 8. The CDR3 sequence is CASSLLGREGEQFF. Written as DNA, the CDR3 is TGTGCCAGCAGCTTGCTAGGGAGGGAGGGTGAGCAGTTCTTC.

The rearrangement links TRBV6-1 to TRBJ1-2; a possible D gene is TRBD1 (6 bases). Trimming left V 2 bases short and J 7 bases short, with 11 bases between. Looked up from germline, CDR1 is MNHNS and CDR2 is SASEGT. The CDR3 has 13 amino acids. The CDR3 here is CASSETGRSGYTF. DNA of the CDR3: TGTGCCAGCAGTGAAACAGGGCGGAGTGGCTACACCTTC.

The chain is built from TRBV11-1 and TRBJ1-4; D is undetermined. This CDR3 spans 16 amino acids. V was pared by 1 base and J by 8 bases, with 17 bases between. Germline V gene sequence: CDR1 SGHAT, CDR2 FQDESV (reference sequence). CDR3 in amino acids: CASSLGVVEGGEKLFF. The CDR3 coding sequence is TGTGCCAGCAGCTTAGGGGTCGTTGAAGGAGGCGAAAAACTGTTTTTT.

The chain is built from TRBV5-4 and TRBJ2-5, with TRBD2 matching over 8 bases. CDR3 length equals 16 residues. Per germline, CDR1 SGHNT and CDR2 YYREEE (reference sequence). Losses at the gene ends were 4 bases for V and 1 base for J; bases not matched to a gene: 9. The CDR3 sequence: CASSKGAGAGQETQYF. The CDR3 nucleotides are TGTGCCAGCAGCAAAGGAGCGGGAGCAGGCCAAGAGACCCAGTACTTC.

The rearrangement joins TRBV15 to TRBJ2-1, with TRBD1 identical over 9 bases. The CDR3 runs to 15 residues. The germline CDR1 and CDR2 sequences are LNHNV and YYDKDF (reference sequence). Trimming took 0 bases from V and 4 from J; bases not matched to a gene: 1. The CDR3 region is CATSREQGAYNEQFF. For the CDR3, the DNA is TGTGCCACCAGCAGAGAACAGGGGGCATACAATGAGCAGTTCTTC.